One and the same sample provided the 17 T cell receptor beta chains below, sequenced in a study of human T cells and chemical hapten exposure. Time point specified: patch test 1, 2 weeks after DPC sensitization. Treatment: therapeutic diphenylcyclopropenone sensitization with weekly scalp DPC. TCRdb re-called the RACE reads through MiXCR, storing one row per CDR3 protein. The data show 50,000 or so distinct CDR3 sequences, 9.3% seen once. The sequences come from whole blood, collected in connection with sensitization to the hapten diphenylcyclopropenone (DPC). The receptors stem from a woman between 45 and 65 years old with alopecia areata. Some clones in this sample may be carry-over from other donors' samples.

The chain links TRBV7-6 to TRBJ2-6, with no clear D. The CDR3 runs 13 residues. Germline CDR1 reads SGHVS; CDR2 reads FNYEAQ. Trimming took 6 bases from V and 2 from J, leaving 5 bases between them. The DNA for the CDR3 is TGTGCCAGCAGGACGACTGGGGCCAACGTCCTGACTTTC. As protein: CASRTTGANVLTF.

This clonotype was seen a handful of times. J is TRBJ2-7 and V is TRBV12-5, with D perhaps matching TRBD1 (6 bases). The CDR3 sequence is 13 residues long. Per the germline V gene, CDR1 is LGHNT and CDR2 is FRNRAP. Trimming removed 1 base at V and 8 bases at J, with 12 bases between. In DNA, the CDR3 is TGTGCTAGTGGTTTGGATCAAAGGGGGAAGCAGTACTTC. It codes for CASGLDQRGKQYF.

The sample holds a few counts of this clonotype. This chain joins TRBV7-2 and TRBJ2-7; 9 bases are a match to TRBD2. CDR3 length: 14 residues. After removal of 5 bases from V and 3 bases from J, the junction contained 5 bases not matched to a gene. CDR1 and CDR2 (germline): SGHTA, FQGNSA. The CDR3 DNA reads as TGTGCCAGCAGCCCGGGACTAGCCAACTACGAGCAGTACTTC. Its protein product is CASSPGLANYEQYF.

The gene calls are TRBV12-3 or TRBV12-4 and TRBJ2-6; D unresolved. V was cut by 3 bases and J by 0 bases, with 15 bases left in between. This CDR3 is built from 18 residues. This chain's CDR3 is CASSFFTGASSGANVLTF. The CDR3 nucleotides read TGTGCCAGCAGTTTTTTTACCGGTGCGTCCTCTGGGGCCAACGTCCTGACTTTC.

This clonotype came up many times. The chain recombines TRBV10-3 with TRBJ2-7; the D gene is possibly TRBD2 (6 bases). CDR1 is ENHRY and CDR2 is SYGVKD in the germline V gene. CDR3 size: 15 residues. V lost 3 bases and J 3 bases, leaving 15 bases between the germline ends. The CDR3 is CAISDPRHGGYEQYF. CDR3 nucleotide sequence: TGTGCCATCAGTGACCCTAGACACGGGGGCTACGAGCAGTACTTC.

This clonotype was counted many times. V is TRBV12-3 or TRBV12-4 and J is TRBJ1-1, with D perhaps TRBD1 (6 bases). With 5 bases removed from V and 8 bases from J, the gap between germline ends came to 6 bases. The CDR3 is 10 residues long. As DNA, the CDR3 is TGTGCCAGCAGTGGGACAGAAGCTTTCTTT. This gives the protein CASSGTEAFF.

The V and J genes are TRBV20-1 and TRBJ1-1, with 9 positions matching TRBD1. The germline gives CDR1 DFQATT, CDR2 SNEGSKA (reference sequence). Trimming took 2 bases from V and 5 from J; bases not matched to a gene: 6. The CDR3 loop spans 14 amino acids. CDR3 in DNA: TGCAGTGCTAGACCCGTGACAGGGGGGACTGAAGCTTTCTTT. Translating it yields CSARPVTGGTEAFF.

This clonotype was counted at least ten times. The V call is TRBV20-1, the J call TRBJ1-1, with a weak D call TRBD1 (5 bases). Germline assignment: CDR1 DFQATT and CDR2 SNEGSKA (reference sequence). V gave up 0 bases and J gave up 6 bases, with 20 bases separating them. The CDR3 consists of 16 residues. Here the CDR3 DNA reads TGCAGTGCTAGAGATGATCCGGGGCCCCGAGGCGCTGAAGCTTTCTTT. Residues: CSARDDPGPRGAEAFF.

There are many counts of this clonotype. The rearrangement joins TRBV7-9 to TRBJ2-3; D unclear. CDR1 and CDR2 from the germline V gene are SEHNR and FQNEAQ (reference sequence). Trimming took 5 bases from V and 2 from J, leaving 5 bases between them. The length of the CDR3 is 12 residues. CDR3 coding DNA: TGTGCCAGCAGCCCTTACACAGATACGCAGTATTTT. Residues: CASSPYTDTQYF.

This clonotype was seen many times. V usage is TRBV30 and J usage is TRBJ2-1, with 12 bases fitting TRBD2. Losses at the gene ends were 2 bases for V and 8 bases for J; bases not matched to a gene: 4. Germline values: CDR1 GTSNPN, CDR2 SVGIG (reference sequence). This CDR3 is 14 amino acids long. Here the CDR3 DNA reads TGTGCCTGGAGTCGGACTAGCGGGAAGGATGAGCAGTTCTTC. This translates into CAWSRTSGKDEQFF.

This clonotype was observed many times. The chain uses TRBV12-3 or TRBV12-4 and TRBJ1-1; possibly TRBD1 for D (6 bases). Trimming took 6 bases from V and 12 from J, leaving 17 bases between them. The CDR3 length is 12 residues. CDR3: CASSRGPGGPFF. CDR3 sequence (DNA): TGTGCCAGCAGCAGAGGTCCGGGGGGGCCTTTCTTT.

This clonotype has a count of ten or more. The genes are TRBV11-2 and TRBJ2-5; D may be TRBD1 (7 bases). The V end was cut by 7 bases, the J end by 3 bases, with 24 bases between. Germline CDR1 reads SGHAT; CDR2 reads FQNNGV. This CDR3 region has 17 residues. This CDR3 is CASIGGTDPGSKETQYF. The CDR3 coding sequence is TGTGCCAGCATAGGGGGGACAGACCCCGGGAGCAAAGAGACCCAGTACTTC.

This clonotype was seen many times. The genes are TRBV6-1 and TRBJ2-1; 11 nucleotides align to TRBD2. V trimming: 11 bases; J trimming: 5 bases; junction bases outside the gene matches: 5. The CDR3 spans 13 residues. The germline CDR1 and CDR2 sequences are MNHNS and SASEGT. Here the CDR3 reads CAGTGLADNEQFF. The DNA for the CDR3 is TGTGCCGGAACGGGACTAGCGGACAATGAGCAGTTCTTC.

This clonotype was found many times. The J gene is TRBJ2-2, the V gene TRBV5-4; D may be TRBD2 (7 bases). The CDR3 runs 15 residues. Germline V lookup: CDR1 SGHNT, CDR2 YYREEE (reference sequence). V lost 4 bases to trimming and J lost 3 bases, with 13 bases between them. The CDR3 is CASSKGGVDTGELFF. The CDR3 nucleotides read TGTGCCAGCAGCAAAGGGGGGGTGGACACCGGGGAGCTGTTTTTT.

The chain uses TRBV7-2 and TRBJ2-3; 7 bases are a match to TRBD2. The CDR3 loop spans 15 amino acids. Per the germline V gene, CDR1 is SGHTA and CDR2 is FQGNSA. After removal of 5 bases from V and 2 bases from J, the junction contained 7 bases not matched to a gene. As DNA, the CDR3 is TGTGCCAGCAGCAATCGCGCGGGAGCCACAGATACGCAGTATTTT. Protein: CASSNRAGATDTQYF. The full variable domain, with the rest looked up from reference TRBV7-2 and TRBJ2-3, is GAGVSQSPSNKVTEKGKDVELRCDPISGHTALYWYRQSLGQGLEFLIYFQGNSAPDKSGLPSDRFSAERTGGSVSTLTIQRTQQEDSAVYLCASSNRAGATDTQYFGPGTRLTVL.

This clonotype came up many times. V gene TRBV28 combines with J gene TRBJ1-2, with 8 bases fitting TRBD1. CDR1 MDHEN and CDR2 SYDVKM come from the germline V gene. J gave up 8 bases and V 5 bases, and 10 bases lay outside the gene matches. The CDR3 consists of 14 residues. CDR3 sequence (DNA): TGTGCCAGCAGTGGGAGTAGCAGGGGGCCCGGCTACACCTTC. It is translated as CASSGSSRGPGYTF.

Ten or more counts support this clonotype. The chain joins TRBV7-2 to TRBJ2-7; D is uncertain. Looked up from germline, CDR1 is SGHTA and CDR2 is FQGNSA. The CDR3 runs to 16 residues. The V and J ends lost 5 bases and 0 bases respectively, with 17 bases between them. CDR3 sequence reads: CASSPPATRYSYEQYF. CDR3 sequence (DNA): TGTGCCAGCAGCCCACCCGCGACACGATACTCCTACGAGCAGTACTTC.